One sample yielded the 25 T cell receptor beta chains listed below, sequenced in a study of OX40 agonist ivuxolimab in advanced cancers. Generated by immunoSEQ multiplex PCR, the TCRdb table keeps only in-frame clones and is missing some. Here the sample spans around 58,000 clones, almost 95% being singletons. The specimen was CD4+ or CD8+ T cells sorted from blood, collected in a trial of the OX40 agonist ivuxolimab. These receptors all stem from an adult with an advanced solid tumor such as melanoma, head and neck, liver or kidney cancer.

This clone occurred a few times. This sequence joins TRBV5-1 and TRBJ2-3, with a possible D match to TRBD2 (5 bases). From germline, CDR1 is SGHRS and CDR2 YFSETQ. This CDR3 has 15 amino acids. Trimming stripped 2 bases from V and 2 bases from J, with 12 bases between. The CDR3: CASSFTSLHTDTQYF. The CDR3 nucleotides are TGCGCCAGCAGCTTCACTAGTCTCCACACAGATACGCAGTATTTT. The full variable domain, with the rest looked up from reference TRBV5-1 and TRBJ2-3, is KAGVTQTPRYLIKTRGQQVTLSCSPISGHRSVSWYQQTPGQGLQFLFEYFSETQRNKGNFPGRFSGRQFSNSRSEMNVSTLELGDSALYLCASSFTSLHTDTQYFGPGTRLTVL.

The genes are TRBV6-4 and TRBJ2-7; D is unresolved. Germline loops: CDR1 MRHNA, CDR2 SNTAGT. Trimming removed 7 bases from V and 2 bases from J, with 9 bases in between. This CDR3 comprises 12 residues. The chain's CDR3 is CASNDRTYEQYF. The CDR3, as DNA: TGTGCCAGCAACGACCGCACCTACGAGCAGTACTTC.

The chain combines TRBV11-2 with TRBJ2-3; TRBD2 matches 7 bases. The CDR3 length is 17 residues. Per the germline V gene, CDR1 is SGHAT and CDR2 is FQNNGV. J was trimmed by 2 bases and V by 3 bases; bases with no gene match: 11. The CDR3 here is CASSFPLGLPSTDTQYF. CDR3 bases: TGTGCCAGCAGCTTCCCCCTGGGACTACCATCCACAGATACGCAGTATTTT.

The count of this clone is one. The J gene is TRBJ1-2, the V gene TRBV27; D is uncertain. The CDR3 spans 14 residues. V shed 4 bases and J shed 5 bases, with 14 bases lying between them. Germline assignment: CDR1 MNHEY and CDR2 SMNVEV (reference sequence). For the CDR3, the DNA is TGTGCCAGCAGTTGGGGAATGGGAATATATGGCTACACCTTC. It yields the protein CASSWGMGIYGYTF.

The chain joins TRBV5-1 to TRBJ2-3; 13 nucleotides line up with TRBD2. The CDR3 has 18 amino acids. Trimming took 0 bases from V and 4 from J; bases not matched to a gene: 8. In germline, CDR1 is SGHRS, CDR2 YFSETQ. The CDR3 sequence: CASSLAGRLAGGADTQYF. The CDR3 DNA sequence: TGCGCCAGCAGCTTGGCCGGGAGACTAGCGGGAGGCGCAGATACGCAGTATTTT.

The chain recombines TRBV27 with TRBJ2-1, with D tentatively TRBD2 (6 bases). Germline lookup yields CDR1 MNHEY and CDR2 SMNVEV (reference sequence). The length of the CDR3 is 16 residues. V gave up 1 base and J gave up 2 bases, with 12 bases separating them. CDR3 nucleotides: TGTGCCAGCAGTTTATTACGACTAGGGACCTACAATGAGCAGTTCTTC. It yields the protein CASSLLRLGTYNEQFF.

This CDR3 is CASSLGGNYGYTF. Here the CDR3 DNA reads TGTGCCAGCAGCTTAGGGGGGAATTATGGCTACACCTTC. The chain is built from TRBV7-9 and TRBJ1-2; maybe TRBD1 (5 bases). V was clipped by 1 base and J by 5 bases, with 8 bases between them. Looked up from germline, CDR1 is SEHNR and CDR2 is FQNEAQ (reference sequence). The length of the CDR3 is 13 residues.

A single count supports this clone. The chain combines TRBV28 with TRBJ2-7; maybe TRBD1 (6 bases). The CDR3 runs to 14 residues. V lost 8 bases and J 4 bases, leaving 18 bases between the germline ends. Germline assignment: CDR1 MDHEN and CDR2 SYDVKM. The CDR3 DNA is TGTGCCAGCGCAGTGTTCAGGGGTAGTTACGAGCAGTACTTC. Its translation is CASAVFRGSYEQYF.

The CDR3, as DNA: TGTGCCACCTCCTACGGGACAGGTCTCTACGAGCAGTACTTC. As protein: CATSYGTGLYEQYF. The chain combines TRBV19 with TRBJ2-7; 8 bases agree with TRBD1. Trimming removed 10 bases from V and 3 bases from J; junction bases left unmatched: 11. The length of the CDR3 is 14 residues. Germline V CDR1 and CDR2: LNHDA, SQIVND (reference sequence).

The rearrangement uses TRBV5-8 and TRBJ2-5; D gene uncertain. Trimming removed 4 bases from V and 4 bases from J, with 11 bases in between. This CDR3 has 13 residues. Germline-derived CDR1 and CDR2 are SGHTS and YDEGEE. CDR3: CASSPGGRETQYF. The CDR3 DNA reads TGTGCCAGCAGCCCTGGTGGGCGAGAGACCCAGTACTTC.

The chain recombines TRBV6-1 with TRBJ1-1; D remains unclear. This CDR3 has 14 amino acids. Germline V CDR1 and CDR2: MNHNS, SASEGT. V dropped 10 bases and J dropped 7 bases, with 22 bases sitting between them. This chain's CDR3 is CATQLGGPGNEAFF. DNA of the CDR3: TGTGCCACCCAGTTGGGAGGCCCAGGAAATGAAGCTTTCTTT.

The rearrangement uses TRBV6-1 and TRBJ2-1, with 9 nucleotides matching TRBD1. Trimming at V came to 8 bases and at J to 8 bases, leaving 7 bases not matched to a gene. Germline loops: CDR1 MNHNS, CDR2 SASEGT. The CDR3 sequence is 13 residues long. The CDR3 region is CASPRDRGDEQFF. The DNA for the CDR3 is TGTGCCAGCCCCCGAGACAGGGGGGATGAGCAGTTCTTC.

The genes are TRBV27 and TRBJ2-7; TRBD2 might be the D (5 bases). The CDR3 covers 14 residues. Germline V gene data show CDR1 as MNHEY and CDR2 as SMNVEV (reference sequence). V lost 10 bases and J lost 4, with 20 bases in between. The chain's CDR3 is CATLAPGSRYEQYF. In DNA, the CDR3 is TGTGCCACCTTAGCTCCGGGGTCCCGTTACGAGCAGTACTTC.

The chain uses TRBV7-8 and TRBJ2-7; D uncertain. The CDR3 extends over 12 amino acids. Deletions cut 0 bases from V and 2 bases from J, with 2 bases between. The V gene's germline CDR1 is SGHVS and CDR2 FQNEAQ. The CDR3 sequence: CASSLATYEQYF. The CDR3, as DNA: TGTGCCAGCAGCTTAGCAACCTACGAGCAGTACTTC.

This clone was picked up one time. The chain couples TRBV30 to TRBJ2-1; TRBD2 agrees at 8 bases. The CDR3 loop spans 16 amino acids. CDR1 and CDR2 (germline): GTSNPN, SVGIG (reference sequence). Losses at the gene ends were 0 bases for V and 5 bases for J; bases not matched to a gene: 9. The CDR3 DNA reads as TGTGCCTGGAGTGTATCTCGACTAGCGTTGGACAATGAGCAGTTCTTC. Translated: CAWSVSRLALDNEQFF.

The CDR3 DNA reads TGCGCCAGCAGCCAAAGCCTAGCGGGAGGAGCTGTGACAGATACGCAGTATTTT. Translation gives CASSQSLAGGAVTDTQYF. The chain uses TRBV4-3 and TRBJ2-3, with 11 nucleotides matching TRBD2. This CDR3 region has 18 residues. The germline gives CDR1 LGHNA, CDR2 YSLEER. V was clipped by 2 bases and J by 3 bases; unmatched bases: 10.

The genes are TRBV27 and TRBJ2-7, with D perhaps assigned TRBD1 or TRBD2 (5 bases each). Germline lookup yields CDR1 MNHEY and CDR2 SMNVEV (reference sequence). The CDR3 length is 11 residues. Trimming pared 7 bases from V and 11 bases from J, leaving 15 bases between. The CDR3 DNA sequence: TGTGCCAGCAAACTCGGGACGTTTGAGTACTTC. Its protein is CASKLGTFEYF.

CDR3 DNA sequence: TGTGCCAGCAGCGACGCAGCGGGAGCCTACGAGCAGTACTTC. Its protein is CASSDAAGAYEQYF. V usage is TRBV7-2 and J usage is TRBJ2-7; 8 nucleotides match TRBD2. From germline, CDR1 is SGHTA and CDR2 FQGNSA. The CDR3 is 14 amino acids. The V gene end was trimmed by 5 bases and the J gene end by 2 bases; junction bases not matched to a gene: 5. Together with reference TRBV7-2 and TRBJ2-7, the CDR3 gives the full variable domain: GAGVSQSPSNKVTEKGKDVELRCDPISGHTALYWYRQSLGQGLEFLIYFQGNSAPDKSGLPSDRFSAERTGGSVSTLTIQRTQQEDSAVYLCASSDAAGAYEQYFGPGTRLTVT.

The chain is built from TRBV9 and TRBJ2-2, with 7 bases that match TRBD1. The CDR3 runs to 14 residues. The germline CDR1 and CDR2 sequences are SGDLS and YYNGEE. V lost 2 bases, J lost 6 bases, and 4 bases stayed unmatched. The CDR3 DNA follows: TGTGCCAGCAGCGTTGACAGGGCCGCCGGGGAGCTGTTTTTT. As protein: CASSVDRAAGELFF. The whole variable domain, remainder taken from reference TRBV9 and TRBJ2-2, is DSGVTQTPKHLITATGQRVTLRCSPRSGDLSVYWYQQSLDQGLQFLIQYYNGEERAKGNILERFSAQQFPDLHSELNLSSLELGDSALYFCASSVDRAAGELFFGEGSRLTVL.

The chain employs TRBV29-1 and TRBJ2-7; D possibly corresponds to TRBD2 (6 bases). This CDR3 region has 13 residues. V lost 4 bases and J lost 3, with 13 bases in between. Germline V gene lookup returns CDR1 SQVTM and CDR2 ANQGSEA. The CDR3 DNA reads TGCAGCGTTGGAACGGGTAGCGGCTACGAGCAGTACTTC. Encoded protein: CSVGTGSGYEQYF.

The sample holds one count of this clone. This chain connects TRBV9 to TRBJ2-1; D is uncertain. V lost 8 bases and J 0 bases, leaving 9 bases between the germline ends. CDR1 is SGDLS and CDR2 is YYNGEE in the germline V gene. The CDR3 length is 13 residues. For the CDR3, the DNA is TGTGCCAGTGATGGGAACTCCTACAATGAGCAGTTCTTC. As protein: CASDGNSYNEQFF.

The chain couples TRBV2 to TRBJ2-1; no clear D. The length of the CDR3 is 12 residues. Germline CDR1 reads SNHLY; CDR2 reads FYNNEI. With 10 bases removed from V and 9 bases from J, the gap between germline ends came to 16 bases. The CDR3 coding sequence is TGTGCCACCAGGTCGGCACGGGTTGAGCAGTTCTTC. Its protein product is CATRSARVEQFF.

The chain has TRBV6-5 and TRBJ2-3; TRBD1 aligns across 11 bases. Germline loops: CDR1 MNHEY, CDR2 SVGAGI. V lost 2 bases and J lost 4; bases outside the gene matches: 5. CDR3 length: 16 amino acids. Here the CDR3 reads CASSYGQGASSDTQYF. CDR3 coding DNA: TGTGCCAGCAGTTACGGACAGGGGGCGTCCTCAGATACGCAGTATTTT.

This chain links TRBV5-1 with TRBJ2-7, with D perhaps being TRBD1 or TRBD2 (7 bases each). Trimming removed 6 bases from V and 2 bases from J, with 12 bases in between. The CDR3 runs to 13 residues. Germline V gene lookup returns CDR1 SGHRS and CDR2 YFSETQ. CDR3 residues: CASKTGTTYEQYF. The CDR3 DNA reads TGCGCCAGCAAGACAGGGACTACCTACGAGCAGTACTTC. The whole variable domain, remainder taken from reference TRBV5-1 and TRBJ2-7, is KAGVTQTPRYLIKTRGQQVTLSCSPISGHRSVSWYQQTPGQGLQFLFEYFSETQRNKGNFPGRFSGRQFSNSRSEMNVSTLELGDSALYLCASKTGTTYEQYFGPGTRLTVT.

In this sample, this clone turned up once. The chain carries TRBV28 and TRBJ2-1; D possibly corresponds to TRBD2 (5 bases). Germline values: CDR1 MDHEN, CDR2 SYDVKM. V lost 3 bases, J lost 0 bases, and 9 bases lay in between. CDR3 length: 15 residues. The CDR3 DNA sequence: TGTGCCAGCAGTTTGAGTGGGAGCTCCTACAATGAGCAGTTCTTC. Translation gives CASSLSGSSYNEQFF.